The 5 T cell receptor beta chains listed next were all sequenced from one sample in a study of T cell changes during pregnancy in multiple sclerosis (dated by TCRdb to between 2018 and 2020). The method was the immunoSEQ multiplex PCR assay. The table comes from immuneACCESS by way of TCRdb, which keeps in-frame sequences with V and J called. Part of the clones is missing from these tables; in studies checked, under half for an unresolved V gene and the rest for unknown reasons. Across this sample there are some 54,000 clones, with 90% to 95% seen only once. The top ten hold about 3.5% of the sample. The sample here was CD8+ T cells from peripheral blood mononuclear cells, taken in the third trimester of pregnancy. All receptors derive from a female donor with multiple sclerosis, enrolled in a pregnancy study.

The CDR3 DNA follows: TGTGCCAGCAGCGTAGGCAGCGGTCAGCCCCAGCATTTT. It encodes CASSVGSGQPQHF. The chain uses TRBV9 and TRBJ1-5; the D is unclear. V shed 0 bases and J shed 6 bases, with 7 bases lying between them. CDR1 and CDR2 (germline): SGDLS, YYNGEE. CDR3 length equals 13 residues.

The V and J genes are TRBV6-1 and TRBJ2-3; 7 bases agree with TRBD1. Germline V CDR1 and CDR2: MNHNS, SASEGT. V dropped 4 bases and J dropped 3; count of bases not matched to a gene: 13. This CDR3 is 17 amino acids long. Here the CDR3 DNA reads TGTGCCAGCAGTGCCATAGCCGGGACAGCACGGACAGATACGCAGTATTTT. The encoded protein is CASSAIAGTARTDTQYF.

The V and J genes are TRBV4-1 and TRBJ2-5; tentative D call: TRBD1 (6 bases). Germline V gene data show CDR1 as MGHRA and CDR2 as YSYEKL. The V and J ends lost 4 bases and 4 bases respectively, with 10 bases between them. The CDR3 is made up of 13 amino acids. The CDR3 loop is CASSPGTPETQYF. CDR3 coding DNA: TGCGCCAGCAGCCCTGGGACACCAGAGACCCAGTACTTC.

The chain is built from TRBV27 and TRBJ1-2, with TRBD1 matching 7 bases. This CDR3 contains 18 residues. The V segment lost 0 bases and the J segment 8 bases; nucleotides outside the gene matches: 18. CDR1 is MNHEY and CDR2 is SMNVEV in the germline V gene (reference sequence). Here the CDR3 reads CASSLSVPGQALYLGYTF. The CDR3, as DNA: TGTGCCAGCAGTTTATCTGTCCCTGGACAGGCCCTCTATTTAGGCTACACCTTC.

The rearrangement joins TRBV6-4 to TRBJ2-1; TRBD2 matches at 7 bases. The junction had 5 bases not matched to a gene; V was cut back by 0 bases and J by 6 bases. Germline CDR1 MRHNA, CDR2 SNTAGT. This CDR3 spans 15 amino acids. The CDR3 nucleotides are TGTGCCAGCAGTGACTCGGGGGGGATCAGCAATGAGCAGTTCTTC. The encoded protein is CASSDSGGISNEQFF.